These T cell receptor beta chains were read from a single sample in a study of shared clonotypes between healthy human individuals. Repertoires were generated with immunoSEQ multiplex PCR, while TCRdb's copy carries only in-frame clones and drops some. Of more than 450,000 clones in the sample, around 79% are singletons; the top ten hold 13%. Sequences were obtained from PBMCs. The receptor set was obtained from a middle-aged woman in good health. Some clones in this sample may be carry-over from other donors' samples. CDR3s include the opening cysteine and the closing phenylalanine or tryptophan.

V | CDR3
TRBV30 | CAWSFGGNEQFF
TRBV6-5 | CASSSLGGTSYEQYF
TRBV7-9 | CASSSRLISSTDTQYF
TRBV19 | CATNRGRNQPQHF
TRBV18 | CATQGQGYGYTF
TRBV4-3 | CASSQDPQGPYEQYF
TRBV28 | CASSSRQAYGKNYGYTF
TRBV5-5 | CASSSRVRNTGELFF
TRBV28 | CASSFVKTGPQPQHF
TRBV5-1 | CASSLGGQGTGDTQYF
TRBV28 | CASSSRQSVRQFF
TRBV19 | CASSRSNTGELFF
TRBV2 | CASGAQGVEQYF
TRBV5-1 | CASSLAGTGRNEQYF
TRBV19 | CASSIVAGGGDEQFF
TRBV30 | CAWSDESSYNSPLHF
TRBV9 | CASSVGTGTFGNTIYF
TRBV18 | CASSPRSHF
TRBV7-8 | CASSSDHRYYEQYF
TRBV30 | CAWSGGGNQPQHF
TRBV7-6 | CASSRFGGEPQHF
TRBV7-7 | CASSLGRGSQETQYF
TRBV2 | CASALLLGPYEQYF
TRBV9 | CASSARLAGGPYEQYF
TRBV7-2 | CASRGTSGYNEQFF
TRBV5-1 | CASSSGQGRNEQYF